Each of the 15 T cell receptor beta chains below was sequenced from the same sample in a study of T cell repertoires in cytomegalovirus infection. Antigens for these TCRs are unknown. Each CDR3 protein is one row after TCRdb ran MiXCR on the reads. The sample includes 900,000 to 950,000 distinct CDR3 sequences, around 29% of them seen just once. Sequences were derived from cultured CD8+ T cells from PBMCs, sampled from culture after CMV antigen stimulation. Every receptor here comes from a human donor in good health (CMV status not recorded). Some clones in this sample may be carry-over from other donors' samples.

A note on this clonotype: Germline is not matched at one junction end, which may reflect a read error. The rearrangement links TRBV5-6 to TRBJ2-1; D is unresolved. The CDR3 totals 12 residues. Germline V CDR1 and CDR2: SGHDT, YYEEEE. CDR3 DNA sequence: TGTGCTAGCAGCTCACCCTCTCGGGAGCAGTTCTTC. The encoded protein is CASSSPSREQFF. The full variable domain, its missing parts supplied by reference TRBV5-6 and TRBJ2-1, is DAGVTQSPTHLIKTRGQQVTLRCSPKSGHDTVSWYQQALGQGPQFIFQYYEEEERQRGNFPDRFSGHQFPNYSSELNVNALLLGDSALYLCASSSPSREQFFGPGTRLTVL.

The CDR3 nucleotides read TGTGCCAGCAGTGCGGCCGGGACGAACTACGAGCAGTACGTC. Its translation: CASSAAGTNYEQYV. This chain joins TRBV6-2 or TRBV6-3 and TRBJ2-7; D tentatively fits TRBD1 or TRBD2 (5 bases each). V was pared by 5 bases and J by 3 bases, with 14 bases between. There are 14 residues in the CDR3. CDR1 is MNHEY and CDR2 is SVGEGT in the germline V gene.

This clonotype was observed many times. A junction end diverges from the germline sequence, so it may reflect a read error. The CDR3 spells CASSIAGAEQFF. CDR3 DNA sequence: TGTGCCAGCAGCATAGCGGGGGCTGAGCAGTTCTTC. The gene calls are TRBV7-9 and TRBJ2-1, with 9 bases lining up with TRBD2. The CDR3 sequence is 12 residues long. CDR1 and CDR2 from the germline V gene are SEHNR and FQNEAQ (reference sequence). The full variable domain, rest sourced from reference TRBV7-9 and TRBJ2-1, is DTGVSQNPRHKITKRGQNVTFRCDPISEHNRLYWYRQTLGQGPEFLTYFQNEAQLEKSRLLSDRFSAERPKGSFSTLEIQRTEQGDSAMYLCASSIAGAEQFFGPGTRLTVL.

The chain links TRBV6-2 or TRBV6-3 to TRBJ2-7; D gene ambiguous. Trimming took off 5 bases at V and 1 base at J, with 15 bases between the two ends. The germline gives CDR1 MNHEY, CDR2 SVGEGT. This CDR3 has 15 amino acids. CDR3 DNA sequence: TGTGCCAGCAGTCTAACTACCCCCTCGTCCTACGAGCAGTACGTC. Translation gives CASSLTTPSSYEQYV.

The chain joins TRBV6-1 to TRBJ2-2; D call uncertain. Trimming removed 8 bases from V and 3 bases from J, with 16 bases in between. The V gene's germline CDR1 is MNHNS and CDR2 SASEGT. The CDR3 extends over 15 amino acids. CDR3 DNA: TGTGCCAGCCAAACCGCTCGTAGGGACACCGGGGAGCTGTTTTTT. Translated, it gives CASQTARRDTGELFF.

The chain uses TRBV9 and TRBJ2-7; a weak D match, TRBD2 (5 bases). CDR1 SGDLS and CDR2 YYNGEE come from the germline V gene. Trimming cost V 6 bases and J 0 bases, with 19 bases left between them. This CDR3 is built from 16 residues. CDR3 nucleotide sequence: TGTGCCAGCAACGTGCTGAGGGCTATCTACTCCTACGAGCAGTACGTC. It specifies CASNVLRAIYSYEQYV.

As for this clonotype: It is likely a read error, because the conserved phenylalanine at the end of the CDR3 is missing. J is TRBJ2-2 and V is TRBV29-1, with 7 bases aligning to TRBD1. This CDR3 contains 12 residues. Trimming took 6 bases from V and 4 from J; bases not matched to a gene: 2. Germline assignment: CDR1 SQVTM and CDR2 ANQGSEA. DNA of the CDR3: TGCAGCGTGGGACAGATCACCGGGGAGCTGTTTCTT. This codes for CSVGQITGELFL.

J is TRBJ2-7 and V is TRBV5-1; TRBD2 matches at 7 bases. The CDR3 has 16 amino acids. The V and J ends lost 4 bases and 10 bases, in that order; junction bases with no gene match: 20. CDR1 and CDR2 (germline): SGHRS, YFSETQ. The CDR3: CASSEWGGDPPEVQYF. The DNA of the CDR3 is TGCGCCAGCAGCGAGTGGGGGGGGGATCCCCCGGAGGTACAGTACTTC.

This clonotype has a count of ten or more. The chain links TRBV11-3 to TRBJ2-1; no clear D gene. Per the germline V gene, CDR1 is SGHNT and CDR2 is YENEEA. Trimming removed 0 bases from V and 2 bases from J, with 8 bases in between. The CDR3 length is 15 residues. The CDR3 loop reads CASSLDIGTYNEQFF. The DNA for the CDR3 is TGTGCCAGCAGCTTAGATATAGGTACCTACAATGAGCAGTTCTTC.

A remark on this clonotype: At one end, the junction sequence differs from germline, possibly due to a read error. This sequence joins TRBV9 and TRBJ1-1; D not certain. Germline CDR1 is SGDLS and CDR2 is YYNGEE. The CDR3 is made up of 13 amino acids. DNA for the CDR3: TGTGTCAGCAGCGTAGGAACGGTCAGGGAAGCTTTCTTT. Translated: CVSSVGTVREAFF.

In this sample, this clonotype turned up a few times. The rearrangement uses TRBV7-9 and TRBJ1-1, with a tentative D call TRBD1 (5 bases). Germline V gives CDR1 SEHNR, CDR2 FQNEAQ (reference sequence). V lost 8 bases and J lost 0, with 19 bases in between. The CDR3 loop spans 16 amino acids. The CDR3 sequence is CASGTRYLVMNTEAFF. As DNA, the CDR3 is TGTGCCAGCGGGACCCGTTACCTTGTCATGAACACTGAAGCTTTCTTT.

This clonotype was detected a few times. The chain links TRBV2 to TRBJ2-1; 7 bases match TRBD1. CDR1 and CDR2 from the germline V gene are SNHLY and FYNNEI. CDR3 size: 16 residues. The trim removed 5 bases at V and 2 bases at J, leaving 9 bases unmatched. The CDR3 loop is CASSSPETGTYNEQFF. The CDR3 DNA reads as TGTGCCAGCAGTAGCCCCGAGACAGGGACCTACAATGAGCAGTTCTTC.

V is TRBV12-3 or TRBV12-4 and J is TRBJ2-3; D gene unclear. CDR3 length: 12 amino acids. Trimming stripped 6 bases from V and 3 bases from J, with 7 bases between. In DNA form, the CDR3 reads TGTGCCAGCAGGAGTTGGACAGATACGCAGTATTTT. It is translated as CASRSWTDTQYF.

This clonotype was picked up a small number of times. V is TRBV9 and J is TRBJ1-1; D call uncertain. Deletions cut 2 bases from V and 1 base from J, with 15 bases between. The CDR3 is made up of 16 amino acids. Per germline, CDR1 SGDLS and CDR2 YYNGEE. CDR3 amino acids: CASSVPLGFGNTEAFF. CDR3 nucleotide sequence: TGTGCCAGCAGCGTCCCTCTAGGATTTGGGAACACTGAAGCTTTCTTT. Complete variable domain (other parts from reference TRBV9 and TRBJ1-1): DSGVTQTPKHLITATGQRVTLRCSPRSGDLSVYWYQQSLDQGLQFLIQYYNGEERAKGNILERFSAQQFPDLHSELNLSSLELGDSALYFCASSVPLGFGNTEAFFGQGTRLTVV.

This clonotype was seen only once. The chain links TRBV5-5 to TRBJ1-5; D not resolved. The germline V and J ends were trimmed by 3 bases and 6 bases, with 16 bases remaining between them. Germline V gene sequence: CDR1 SGHKS, CDR2 YYEKEE (reference sequence). This CDR3 contains 15 residues. Written as DNA, the CDR3 is TGTGCCAGCAGCTCCGACATGGGTATTGGTCAGCCCCAGCATTTT. Its translation: CASSSDMGIGQPQHF.